This T cell receptor beta chain was documented in a study of human T cells and chemical hapten exposure. Germline CDR1 MNHEY, CDR2 SVGEGT. The CDR3 spans 15 residues. The V and J ends lost 8 bases and 4 bases respectively, with 19 bases between them. Within the library, unique molecular identifiers were attached to each individual cDNA molecule. MiXCR, applied by TCRdb to the RACE reads, yields one record per CDR3 protein. The data hold 180,000 or so distinct CDR3 sequences, with under 35% observed a single time. This clonotype has more than one count but fewer than ten. The antigen is not known. Study results and caveats: Alopecia affecting every donor means their immune response may not match healthy people's.

Time point given: pre-sensitization, week 0. Indicated treatment: therapeutic diphenylcyclopropenone sensitization with weekly scalp DPC. Each donor was an alopecia patient between 18 and 70 years of age who qualified for DPC. Source: whole blood, taken in connection with sensitization to the hapten diphenylcyclopropenone (DPC). The sequence was obtained from a woman in her twenties or thirties with alopecia areata. Some clones in this sample may be carry-over from other donors' samples. V gene TRBV6-2 or TRBV6-3 combines with J gene TRBJ2-3; D is tentatively TRBD1 or TRBD2 (5 bases each). The CDR3 spells CASGNSGTRADTQYF. For the CDR3, the DNA is TGTGCCAGCGGAAACTCCGGGACGAGGGCAGATACGCAGTATTTT.